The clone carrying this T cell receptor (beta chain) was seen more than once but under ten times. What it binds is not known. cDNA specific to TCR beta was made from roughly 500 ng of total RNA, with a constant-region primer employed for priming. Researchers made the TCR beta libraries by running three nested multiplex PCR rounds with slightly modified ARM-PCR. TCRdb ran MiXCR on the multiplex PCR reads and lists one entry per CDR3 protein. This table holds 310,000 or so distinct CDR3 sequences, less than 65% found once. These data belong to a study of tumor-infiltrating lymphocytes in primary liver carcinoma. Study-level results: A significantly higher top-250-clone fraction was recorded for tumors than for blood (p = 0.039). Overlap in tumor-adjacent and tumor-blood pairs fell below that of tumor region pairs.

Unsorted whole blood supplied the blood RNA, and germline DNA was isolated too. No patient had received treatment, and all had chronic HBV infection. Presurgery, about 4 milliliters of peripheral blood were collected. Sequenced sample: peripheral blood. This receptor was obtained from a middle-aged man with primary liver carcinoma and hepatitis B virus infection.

This chain's CDR3 is CASSQGPLSRQGRDEQFF. The DNA for the CDR3 is TGCGCCAGCAGCCAAGGGCCTTTATCTCGACAGGGGCGGGATGAGCAGTTCTTC. The V call is TRBV4-1, the J call TRBJ2-1; 8 bases agree with TRBD1. V lost 1 base to trimming and J lost 8 bases; unmatched junction nucleotides: 16. Germline CDR1 reads MGHRA; CDR2 reads YSYEKL. The length of the CDR3 is 18 residues.